This TCR beta chain comes out of a study of blood T cell repertoires in COVID-19. Cohorts were assigned according to the clinical history that participants reported. Libraries were prepared by immunoSEQ multiplex PCR; TCRdb keeps only in-frame clonotypes and omits some of them. The repertoire has about 310,000 clones, roughly 90% of them found once; the top ten carry 8.9%. Germline V CDR1 and CDR2: MDHEN, SYDVKM. Trimming pared 3 bases from V and 4 bases from J, leaving 10 bases between. This CDR3 contains 13 residues. The sample comprised PBMCs or T cells enriched from blood (not recorded which). The clonotype comes from a woman between 18 and 30 years old who had recovered from COVID-19. This rearrangement joins TRBV28 to TRBJ2-7, with D possibly matching TRBD1 (5 bases). CDR3 sequence: CASSFGRVYEQYF. The CDR3 DNA reads TGTGCCAGCAGTTTCGGCAGGGTTTACGAGCAGTACTTC.